The present TCR beta chain was sequenced within a study of blood T cell repertoires in COVID-19. The V gene's germline CDR1 is SGHDT and CDR2 YYEEEE. J was trimmed by 3 bases and V by 3 bases; bases with no gene match: 3. The CDR3 runs 13 residues. The assay was immunoSEQ multiplex PCR, and TCRdb's table has in-frame clones only and misses some. Among over 110,000 clones listed, over 60% were seen once. Sample: peripheral blood. The chain uses TRBV5-6 and TRBJ2-7; 7 bases align to TRBD2. The clonotype comes from a man of 80 years or more with acute or convalescent COVID-19. DNA of the CDR3: TGTGCCAGCAGCTGGGCGGGGGTCTACGAGCAGTACTTC. Encoded protein: CASSWAGVYEQYF.